The sequence of this T cell receptor (beta chain) was determined in a study of T cell responses to AZD1222 COVID-19 vaccine. Study-level background: Second doses were pooled across both intervals (about 4 or about 12 weeks).

Study-wide findings and caveats: Spike-specific TCR depth and breadth grew after two AZD1222 doses.

CDR3 length equals 13 residues. Between the trimmed V and J ends, which lost 4 bases and 7 bases, there was a span of 11 bases. Looked up from germline, CDR1 is LNHDA and CDR2 is SQIVND (reference sequence). Profiling relied on immunoSEQ multiplex PCR, and the TCRdb table lists in-frame clones only, not all of them. The profile shows about 140,000 clones, 90% to 95% of them singletons. Worth noting for this clone: Its antigen is undetermined.

V and J are TRBV19 and TRBJ1-5; D uncertain. This material consisted of peripheral blood, taken on day 0 of AZD1222 vaccination. The clonotype comes from an adult in good health. The CDR3 DNA reads TGTGCCAGTAGTAAGTCGGTCAGACAGCCCCAGCATTTT. Protein: CASSKSVRQPQHF.